The 23 T cell receptor beta chains below were found in one sample sequenced in a study of T cells in Graves' hyperthyroidism and ophthalmopathy. RNA transcripts yielded amplified TCR beta CDR3 regions. First-round RT-PCR with HTBI primers amplified the TCR CDR3 region. TCRdb redid the calling of the multiplex PCR reads with MiXCR, one entry per CDR3 protein. The sample holds 550,000 to 600,000 distinct CDR3 sequences, approximately 15% seen once. The sequenced material came from blood. The source is a woman between 18 and 29 years old with Graves' ophthalmopathy.

V usage is TRBV6-2 or TRBV6-3 and J usage is TRBJ1-6, with 9 bases aligning to TRBD1. V was pared by 9 bases and J by 8 bases, with 5 bases of the junction left unmatched. The CDR3 is 13 amino acids. Germline CDR1 reads MNHEY; CDR2 reads SVGEGT. This chain's CDR3 is CASAGTGHSPLHF. CDR3 coding DNA: TGTGCCAGTGCCGGGACAGGGCATTCACCCCTCCACTTT.

This clonotype has at least ten counts. The chain combines TRBV7-9 with TRBJ2-1; TRBD2 matches at 14 bases. The germline V gene encodes CDR1 SEHNR and CDR2 FQNEAQ (reference sequence). The CDR3 loop spans 19 amino acids. V gave up 5 bases and J gave up 10 bases; unmatched junction bases: 19. Here the CDR3 reads CASSPGLAGGEGENIEQFF. The CDR3, as DNA: TGTGCCAGCAGCCCCGGACTAGCGGGAGGCGAAGGGGAGAACATCGAGCAGTTCTTC. Full variable domain (rest looked up from reference TRBV7-9 and TRBJ2-1): DTGVSQNPRHKITKRGQNVTFRCDPISEHNRLYWYRQTLGQGPEFLTYFQNEAQLEKSRLLSDRFSAERPKGSFSTLEIQRTEQGDSAMYLCASSPGLAGGEGENIEQFFGPGTRLTVL.

Ten or more counts support this clonotype. J is TRBJ1-1 and V is TRBV11-3; the D gene is possibly TRBD1 (6 bases). The CDR3 covers 13 residues. In germline, CDR1 is SGHNT, CDR2 YENEEA. The germline V and J ends were trimmed by 2 bases and 7 bases, with 11 bases remaining between them. As DNA, the CDR3 is TGTGCCAGCAGCTTATACCAGGACAGTGAAGCTTTCTTT. This encodes CASSLYQDSEAFF.

In its sample, this clonotype was seen many times. This chain uses TRBV20-1 with TRBJ1-1; possible D gene TRBD1, 6 bases. The CDR3 contains 14 residues. V was trimmed by 1 base and J by 4 bases, leaving 13 bases between them. The germline gives CDR1 DFQATT, CDR2 SNEGSKA (reference sequence). CDR3 sequence reads: CSARVTGQTTEAFF. CDR3 nucleotides: TGCAGTGCTAGAGTCACCGGACAGACCACTGAAGCTTTCTTT.

This clonotype occurred many times. The gene calls are TRBV14 and TRBJ2-3, with unresolved D. The length of the CDR3 is 14 residues. V lost 1 base and J lost 2, with 7 bases in between. Germline loops: CDR1 SGHDN, CDR2 FVKESK. CDR3 in DNA: TGTGCCAGCAGCCAAGTTACGGACACAGATACGCAGTATTTT. Translated: CASSQVTDTDTQYF.

This clonotype has ten or more counts. V gene TRBV7-3 combines with J gene TRBJ2-1; 7 nucleotides match TRBD1. The CDR3 sequence is 11 residues long. V trimming: 2 bases; J trimming: 12 bases; junction bases outside the gene matches: 1. In germline, CDR1 is SGHTA, CDR2 FQGTGA. The CDR3 region has the DNA TGTGCCAGCAGCTTAGACAGGGTGCAGTTCTTC. Its protein is CASSLDRVQFF.

Ten or more counts support this clonotype. This sequence joins TRBV20-1 and TRBJ2-1; 14 bases map to TRBD2. The CDR3 has 18 residues. Germline values: CDR1 DFQATT, CDR2 SNEGSKA (reference sequence). J gave up 4 bases and V 5 bases, and 13 bases lay outside the gene matches. The chain's CDR3 is CSAPDQTGTSGSYNEQFF. The CDR3 coding sequence is TGCAGTGCTCCGGACCAAACCGGGACTAGCGGGAGTTACAATGAGCAGTTCTTC.

This clonotype was counted ten times or more. This chain connects TRBV12-3 or TRBV12-4 to TRBJ1-1, with no clear D. The length of the CDR3 is 13 residues. V shed 3 bases and J shed 3 bases, with 8 bases lying between them. CDR3 sequence reads: CASSFSLDTEAFF. The CDR3, as DNA: TGTGCCAGCAGTTTCAGTCTGGACACTGAAGCTTTCTTT.

This clonotype was detected many times. The chain is built from TRBV20-1 and TRBJ2-2; the match to TRBD2 covers 7 bases. The germline gives CDR1 DFQATT, CDR2 SNEGSKA (reference sequence). The CDR3 extends over 14 amino acids. The DNA of the CDR3 is TGCAGCGCACTAGCGCTGGCGAACACCGGGGAGCTGTTTTTT. Translated: CSALALANTGELFF.

This clonotype was counted many times. The chain has TRBV20-1 and TRBJ2-7; 10 nucleotides agree with TRBD2. Trimming removed 4 bases from V and 3 bases from J; junction bases left unmatched: 9. The CDR3 consists of 15 residues. Germline-derived CDR1 and CDR2 are DFQATT and SNEGSKA (reference sequence). The CDR3 sequence is CSATGTSELGYEQYF. The CDR3 nucleotides read TGCAGTGCTACCGGGACTAGCGAGCTCGGCTACGAGCAGTACTTC.

The CDR3 sequence is CASRQTFSGNTIYF. For the CDR3, the DNA is TGTGCCAGCAGACAGACCTTCTCTGGAAACACCATATATTTT. The chain links TRBV6-1 to TRBJ1-3; no firm D call. The V gene lost 6 bases and the J gene lost 0 bases, with 9 bases spanning the gap. Germline loops: CDR1 MNHNS, CDR2 SASEGT. CDR3 length: 14 residues.

This clonotype has just a few counts. The genes are TRBV6-2 or TRBV6-3 and TRBJ1-1; D not certain. The V end was cut by 7 bases, the J end by 8 bases, with 5 bases between. Germline loops: CDR1 MNHEY, CDR2 SVGEGT. The CDR3 has 9 residues. CDR3 amino acids: CASTGEAFF. CDR3 coding DNA: TGTGCCAGCACAGGAGAAGCTTTCTTT.

This clonotype was seen ten or more times. The chain recombines TRBV30 with TRBJ1-2, with 8 bases identical to TRBD1. The germline CDR1 and CDR2 sequences are GTSNPN and SVGIG (reference sequence). The CDR3 totals 13 residues. J lost 3 bases, V lost 3 bases, and 3 bases had no gene match. For the CDR3, the DNA is TGTGCCTGGAGGTCAGGGGGCCACTATGGCTACACCTTC. Translation: CAWRSGGHYGYTF.

At least ten counts were recorded for this clonotype. The chain couples TRBV6-2 or TRBV6-3 to TRBJ2-5; TRBD2 matches 10 bases. The germline V gene encodes CDR1 MNHEY and CDR2 SVGEGT. The CDR3 sequence is 16 residues long. Trimming removed 8 bases from V and 2 bases from J; junction bases left unmatched: 11. CDR3 sequence reads: CASSLGWTSGQETQYF. CDR3 nucleotides: TGTGCCAGCTCGCTCGGCTGGACTAGCGGACAAGAGACCCAGTACTTC.

The chain employs TRBV7-9 and TRBJ2-7; TRBD2 agrees at 7 bases. The CDR3 consists of 16 residues. V shed 1 base, J shed 3 bases, and the junction held 9 bases outside the gene matches. Germline V CDR1 and CDR2: SEHNR, FQNEAQ (reference sequence). The CDR3 loop is CASSLGWASGLYEQYF. The DNA of the CDR3 is TGTGCCAGCAGCTTAGGGTGGGCTAGCGGTCTCTACGAGCAGTACTTC.

This clonotype was recorded at least ten times. The chain has TRBV9 and TRBJ2-7, with TRBD1 identical over 7 bases. The V gene end was trimmed by 3 bases and the J gene end by 3 bases; junction bases not matched to a gene: 6. The CDR3 contains 14 residues. CDR1 is SGDLS, CDR2 YYNGEE, per germline. Here the CDR3 reads CASSATGDSYEQYF. The CDR3 DNA follows: TGTGCCAGCAGCGCAACAGGGGACAGCTACGAGCAGTACTTC.

This clonotype was picked up a small number of times. The V call is TRBV3-1, the J call TRBJ2-4; 10 nucleotides align to TRBD1. This CDR3 has 15 residues. With V trimmed by 4 bases and J by 7 bases, 7 bases remained unmatched. In germline, CDR1 is LGHDT, CDR2 YNNKEL (reference sequence). The CDR3 region has the DNA TGTGCCAGCAGCCCCCGACAGGGGGCCCTTAACATTCAGTACTTC. It translates to CASSPRQGALNIQYF.

This clonotype was counted many times. The chain has TRBV14 and TRBJ1-1, with D possibly matching TRBD1 (5 bases). The germline gives CDR1 SGHDN, CDR2 FVKESK. Deletions cut 0 bases from V and 5 bases from J, with 13 bases between. The CDR3 has 15 residues. In DNA form, the CDR3 reads TGTGCCAGCAGCCAAGATCATGGGGGTATAACTGAAGCTTTCTTT. Translated, it gives CASSQDHGGITEAFF.

This clonotype was seen only a few times. The rearrangement uses TRBV9 and TRBJ2-7, with 9 nucleotides matching TRBD1. Germline V gene sequence: CDR1 SGDLS, CDR2 YYNGEE. Trimming took 3 bases from V and 6 from J; bases not matched to a gene: 10. The CDR3 contains 15 residues. CDR3 DNA sequence: TGTGCCAGCAGCGCCCTCGGGACAGGGTGGCCCGAGCAGTACTTC. Translated: CASSALGTGWPEQYF.

This clonotype was seen ten or more times. V gene TRBV30 combines with J gene TRBJ1-3; 7 bases are a match to TRBD1. CDR3 length: 14 residues. Germline loops: CDR1 GTSNPN, CDR2 SVGIG (reference sequence). V lost 0 bases and J lost 4; bases outside the gene matches: 3. CDR3 loop: CAWSVGDSGNTIYF. CDR3 nucleotides: TGTGCCTGGAGTGTGGGGGACAGCGGAAACACCATATATTTT.

Many counts were recorded for this clonotype. The chain combines TRBV3-1 with TRBJ2-1; D is possibly TRBD2 (6 bases). There are 16 residues in the CDR3. The V end lost 4 bases, the J end lost 2 bases, and 15 bases lay between the germline ends. Germline assignment: CDR1 LGHDT and CDR2 YNNKEL (reference sequence). The CDR3 protein is CASSPLLGSTYNEQFF. As DNA, the CDR3 is TGTGCCAGCAGCCCGCTTCTCGGGAGCACCTACAATGAGCAGTTCTTC.

The chain combines TRBV6-5 with TRBJ1-1; D call uncertain. Trimming pared 3 bases from V and 1 base from J, leaving 9 bases between. The germline CDR1 and CDR2 sequences are MNHEY and SVGAGI. The CDR3 runs 14 residues. CDR3 sequence reads: CASSYARTNTEAFF. DNA of the CDR3: TGTGCCAGCAGTTATGCAAGGACGAACACTGAAGCTTTCTTT.

This clonotype was observed at least ten times. The rearrangement joins TRBV20-1 to TRBJ2-1, with TRBD2 matching 7 bases. The CDR3 length is 15 residues. J lost 2 bases, V lost 0 bases, and 4 bases had no gene match. Germline V gives CDR1 DFQATT, CDR2 SNEGSKA (reference sequence). CDR3 loop: CSARDPAGAYNEQFF. As DNA, the CDR3 is TGCAGTGCTAGAGATCCTGCGGGAGCCTACAATGAGCAGTTCTTC.